In this sample, the clone carrying this T cell receptor (beta chain) turned up many times. As yet, its antigen is unknown. RNA transcripts were the template, and TCR beta CDR3 regions were amplified from them. A first-round RT-PCR used HTBI primers, followed by a second-round multiplex PCR. TCRdb recomputed calls from the multiplex PCR reads with MiXCR, one row per CDR3 protein. The repertoire holds approximately 210,000 distinct CDR3 sequences, with about 32% as singletons. The CDR3 covers 16 residues. Germline V lookup: CDR1 GTSNPN, CDR2 SVGIG (reference sequence). Trimming cost V 2 bases and J 1 base, with 15 bases left between them. The data belong to a study of Graves' ophthalmopathy and Graves' hyperthyroidism. Broader study findings: Blood also contained most of the expanded thyroid clonotypes above 0.001 frequency.

Other autoimmune disease, uncontrolled infection, pregnancy and lactation led to exclusion. The clonotype originates from a man between 45 and 60 years old with Graves' ophthalmopathy. The J gene is TRBJ1-5, the V gene TRBV30, with D possibly matching TRBD1 (6 bases). The sequenced sample was peripheral blood. DNA of the CDR3: TGTGCCTGGAGTTGCGGGGGGGCCTGGAGCAATCAGCCCCAGCATTTT. Amino acids: CAWSCGGAWSNQPQHF.